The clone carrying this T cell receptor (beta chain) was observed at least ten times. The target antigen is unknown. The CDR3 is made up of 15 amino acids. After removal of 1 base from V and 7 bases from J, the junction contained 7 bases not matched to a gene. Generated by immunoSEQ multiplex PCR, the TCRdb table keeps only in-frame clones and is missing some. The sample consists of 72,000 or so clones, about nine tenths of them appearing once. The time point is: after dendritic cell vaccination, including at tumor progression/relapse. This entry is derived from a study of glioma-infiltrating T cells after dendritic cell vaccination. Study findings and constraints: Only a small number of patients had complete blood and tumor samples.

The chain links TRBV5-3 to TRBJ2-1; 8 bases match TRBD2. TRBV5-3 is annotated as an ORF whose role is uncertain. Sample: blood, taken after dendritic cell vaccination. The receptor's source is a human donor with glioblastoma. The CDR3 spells CARSLLRGRLNEQFF. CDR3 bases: TGTGCCAGAAGCTTGCTACGCGGGAGGTTGAATGAGCAGTTCTTC.